A selection of T cell receptor beta chains follows, all from one sample in a study of response to subunit inactivated influenza vaccine. TCRdb itself ran the RT-PCR reads through MiXCR, one entry per CDR3 protein. This table holds 550,000 to 800,000 distinct CDR3 sequences, around 14% found once. The source was PBMCs from blood, collected around 14 days before vaccination. The receptors were gathered from a man aged 50-59 years who received an inactivated influenza vaccine. Each CDR3 is given with its conserved first and last residue.

>TRBJ2-1|TRBV6-2/TRBV6-3
CASRLPDRLNNEQFF
>TRBJ1-4|TRBV29-1
CSGGGNEKLFF
>TRBJ2-3|TRBV11-2
CASRDGLRLAGTKWEQYF
>TRBJ2-1|TRBV20-1
CSATSSGLAGEDEQFF
>TRBJ2-5|TRBV12-3/TRBV12-4
CATTGGPKETQYF
>TRBJ1-1|TRBV4-1
CASSQGGGTKRYEAFF
>TRBJ1-4|TRBV7-9
CASRPDRGREKLFF
>TRBJ2-2|TRBV6-5
CASSLRPGLGHTGELFF
>TRBJ2-3|TRBV7-2
CASSSLVTDTQYF
>TRBJ2-3|TRBV11-1
CASSLRAGDRFPSTDTQYF
>TRBJ1-1|TRBV6-1
CASSKLTGGVVVGTEAFF
>TRBJ2-7|TRBV3-1
CASSPLASSYEQYF
>TRBJ1-6|TRBV27
CASRPLGVGSPLHF